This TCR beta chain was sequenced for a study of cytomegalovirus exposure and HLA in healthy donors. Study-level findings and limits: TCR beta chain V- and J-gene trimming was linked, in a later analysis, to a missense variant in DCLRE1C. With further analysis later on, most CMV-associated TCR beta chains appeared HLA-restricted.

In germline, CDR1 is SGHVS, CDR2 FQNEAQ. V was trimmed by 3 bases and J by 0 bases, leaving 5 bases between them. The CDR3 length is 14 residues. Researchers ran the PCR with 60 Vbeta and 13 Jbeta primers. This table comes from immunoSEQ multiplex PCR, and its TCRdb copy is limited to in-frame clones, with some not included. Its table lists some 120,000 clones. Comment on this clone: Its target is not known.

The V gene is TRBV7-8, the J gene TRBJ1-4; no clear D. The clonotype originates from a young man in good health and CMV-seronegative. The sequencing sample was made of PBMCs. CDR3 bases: TGTGCCAGCAGCTTCGCAGCAACTAATGAAAAACTGTTTTTT. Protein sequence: CASSFAATNEKLFF. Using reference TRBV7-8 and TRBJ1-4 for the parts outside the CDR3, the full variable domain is GAGVSQSPRYKVAKRGQDVALRCDPISGHVSLFWYQQALGQGPEFLTYFQNEAQLDKSGLPSDRFFAERPEGSVSTLKIQRTQQEDSAVYLCASSFAATNEKLFFGSGTQLSVL.